This is a list of T cell receptor beta chains from one sample in a study of cytomegalovirus exposure and HLA in healthy donors. This table comes from immunoSEQ multiplex PCR, and its TCRdb copy is limited to in-frame clones, with some not included. Here the sample spans more than 200,000 clones, over 60% being singletons. The sample comprised PBMCs. These receptors originate from a male donor in good health and CMV-seronegative. Both conserved end residues are part of each CDR3. The D gene is left open where the match is weak. Only some rows state a clone size, as once, few, many or a class for expanded clones.

TGTGCCAGCAGCTTAGGTTCCTCGTATAATTCACCCCTCCACTTT	CASSLGSSYNSPLHF	-	-	TRBV7-2	TRBJ1-6
TGTGCCAGCAGCGCCGGGGGGGGGAACGTCGAAAAACTGTTTTTT	CASSAGGGNVEKLFF	-	-	TRBV7-9	TRBJ1-4
TGTGCTAGTGCCAACTCTGGGGCCAACGTCCTGACTTTC	CASANSGANVLTF	-	-	TRBV12-5	TRBJ2-6
TGTGCCATCAGTGCAGAGGCGGGAGGGCCGTACGAGCAGTACTTC	CAISAEAGGPYEQYF	few	TRBD2	TRBV10-3	TRBJ2-7
TGTGCCAGCTCACCCGAGACAGGGAACAGCAATCAGCCCCAGCATTTT	CASSPETGNSNQPQHF	-	TRBD1	TRBV18	TRBJ1-5
TGTGCCAGCAGCTCCGACAGTTATGGCTACACCTTC	CASSSDSYGYTF	-	-	TRBV13	TRBJ1-2
TGTGCCAGCAGCCCAACAGGGGCCGCGGGGACTGAAGCTTTCTTT	CASSPTGAAGTEAFF	-	TRBD1	TRBV7-3	TRBJ1-1
TGTGCCAGCAGACCAGGGACAGGGGTTTACAATGAGCAGTTCTTC	CASRPGTGVYNEQFF	-	TRBD1	TRBV5-6	TRBJ2-1
TGTGCCAGCAGCTCGGGTCCTCGGGATGAGCAGTACTTC	CASSSGPRDEQYF	-	-	TRBV7-8	TRBJ2-7
TGTGCCAGCTCACCTTTAGCGGGAGTGGGCAATGAGCAGTTCTTC	CASSPLAGVGNEQFF	once	TRBD2	TRBV18	TRBJ2-1
TGTGCCAGCAGTTTTAGCGGAGTGAACACCGGGGAGCTGTTTTTT	CASSFSGVNTGELFF	-	-	TRBV6-5	TRBJ2-2
TGTGCCAGCAGCTTAGCCCAGGGGAAGGGCTACGAGCAGTACTTC	CASSLAQGKGYEQYF	-	-	TRBV7-9	TRBJ2-7
TGTGCCAGTAGTAACGGACTTAGCTACGAGCAGTACTTC	CASSNGLSYEQYF	-	-	TRBV19	TRBJ2-7
TGTGCCAGCAGCGAAACATCAGGGGTACCCTACGAGCAGTACTTC	CASSETSGVPYEQYF	-	-	TRBV6-1	TRBJ2-7
TGCGCCAGCAGCCAAGTCGATTCCGGGGGAAGGCTCTACGAGCAGTACTTC	CASSQVDSGGRLYEQYF	-	-	TRBV4-1	TRBJ2-7
TGTGCCAGCAGCTTAGGGACTAGCGGGAGCAATGAGCAGTTCTTC	CASSLGTSGSNEQFF	-	TRBD2	TRBV5-4	TRBJ2-1
TGTGCCAGCAGCCAGACCTTACAGGGGGCAAGGCAGCCCCAGCATTTT	CASSQTLQGARQPQHF	once	TRBD1	TRBV4-2	TRBJ1-5
TGTGCCAGCAGCTTGGAGCCCAACTCCTACGAGCAGTACTTC	CASSLEPNSYEQYF	few	-	TRBV5-4	TRBJ2-7
TGTGCCAGTAGGGAGGGACTAGCGGGACGCCTTCTATCCTACAATGAGCAGTTCTTC	CASREGLAGRLLSYNEQFF	-	TRBD2	TRBV19	TRBJ2-1
TGTGCCAGCAGCTCTTACAGGGAGAGCTCTGGAAACACCATATATTTT	CASSSYRESSGNTIYF	-	-	TRBV13	TRBJ1-3
TGTGCCAGCAGCCAAGATATTGGGGCAGTGACAGATACGCAGTATTTT	CASSQDIGAVTDTQYF	-	-	TRBV14	TRBJ2-3
TGCGCCAGCAGCCAAGATACGGCAGGGATCACTGAAGCTTTCTTT	CASSQDTAGITEAFF	few	-	TRBV4-3	TRBJ1-1
TGTGCCAGCAGTTACAGGGACAGGGGAACTGGCTACACCTTC	CASSYRDRGTGYTF	-	TRBD1	TRBV27	TRBJ1-2
TGCGCCAGCAGCTTAGACAGGGCGGACACCGGGGAGCTGTTTTTT	CASSLDRADTGELFF	-	TRBD1	TRBV5-1	TRBJ2-2
TGTGCCAGCAGCCTACGCGCCGGGACAGCCCAAGAGACCCAGTACTTC	CASSLRAGTAQETQYF	-	TRBD1	TRBV11-2	TRBJ2-5
TGTGCCAGTAGTATCGGAGCGGGAGGCAATGAGCAGTTCTTC	CASSIGAGGNEQFF	once	TRBD2	TRBV19	TRBJ2-1
TGCGCCAGCAGCCAAGCGGGACTAGCGGGAGGTAACACAGATACGCAGTATTTT	CASSQAGLAGGNTDTQYF	few	TRBD2	TRBV4-3	TRBJ2-3
TGTGCCATCAGTGAGTCGTTTTTAGGGGGGGGGACTTCCTACGAGCAGTACTTC	CAISESFLGGGTSYEQYF	-	-	TRBV10-3	TRBJ2-7
TGTGCCAGTAGTATCTCAGGTTTAAAATCCCCTGAAGCTTTCTTT	CASSISGLKSPEAFF	-	-	TRBV19	TRBJ1-1
TGTGCCAGCAGCATAACCTACGAGCAGTACTTC	CASSITYEQYF	once	-	TRBV7-2	TRBJ2-7
TGTGCCAGCAGCTCGGGACTAGCGGACTTTTACAATGAGCAGTTCTTC	CASSSGLADFYNEQFF	few	TRBD2	TRBV7-9	TRBJ2-1
TGTGCCAGCCTACAGGGGCCGGTCAGGAATCAGCCCCAGCATTTT	CASLQGPVRNQPQHF	-	-	TRBV21-1	TRBJ1-5
TGTGCCATCAGTGAGGTCCGGTTCGATTACACTGAAGCTTTCTTT	CAISEVRFDYTEAFF	once	-	TRBV10-3	TRBJ1-1
TGTGCCAGCAGTTTATACGGGACAGGGGCTACTAATGAAAAACTGTTTTTT	CASSLYGTGATNEKLFF	-	TRBD1	TRBV27	TRBJ1-4
TGTGCCAGCAGTTACTACGGGGGTCGGGAGGAGACCCAGTACTTC	CASSYYGGREETQYF	-	-	TRBV6-5	TRBJ2-5
TGTGCCTGGAGTATAACATCGTACGAGCAGTACTTC	CAWSITSYEQYF	-	-	TRBV30	TRBJ2-7